Only one count was recorded for the clone carrying this T cell receptor beta chain. Antigen: not known. Germline V gene data show CDR1 as MNHNS and CDR2 as SASEGT. CDR3 length: 13 amino acids. The V end lost 4 bases, the J end lost 5 bases, and 12 bases lay between the germline ends. Produced via immunoSEQ multiplex PCR; TCRdb's table is partial and in-frame only. This table has around 130,000 clones, roughly 86% appearing once. The sample comes from a study of PD-1 blockade in mismatch repair-deficient tumors. Regarding the study as a whole: After pembrolizumab, tumor-resident clones rose rapidly, then generally contracted before radiologic responses.

Sequences were derived from peripheral blood, sampled approximately 72 weeks after starting pembrolizumab. This receptor was obtained from an adult with mismatch repair-deficient cancer. This chain links TRBV6-1 with TRBJ2-7, with TRBD1 as a possible D gene (5 bases). The DNA of the CDR3 is TGTGCCAGCAGTGTAAAGGGGATTCACGAGCAGTACTTC. Translating it yields CASSVKGIHEQYF.